This TCR beta chain was captured by sequencing in a study of cytomegalovirus exposure and HLA in healthy donors. Both 60 Vbeta primers and 13 Jbeta primers went into the PCR. Sequenced by immunoSEQ multiplex PCR; TCRdb stores in-frame clones only, minus some. The sample has 58,000 or so clones, approximately 71% seen once; the top ten hold 25%. The V end was cut by 6 bases, the J end by 9 bases, with 12 bases between. The CDR3 consists of 12 residues. Germline CDR1 reads SEHNR; CDR2 reads FQNEAQ (reference sequence). This TCR derives from a man in his forties or fifties in good health and CMV-seropositive. The rearrangement uses TRBV7-9 and TRBJ1-3; D is unclear. Input material: PBMCs. In DNA form, the CDR3 reads TGTGCCAGCAGACCTGCCGCCGGCACCATATATTTT. Amino acid sequence: CASRPAAGTIYF.